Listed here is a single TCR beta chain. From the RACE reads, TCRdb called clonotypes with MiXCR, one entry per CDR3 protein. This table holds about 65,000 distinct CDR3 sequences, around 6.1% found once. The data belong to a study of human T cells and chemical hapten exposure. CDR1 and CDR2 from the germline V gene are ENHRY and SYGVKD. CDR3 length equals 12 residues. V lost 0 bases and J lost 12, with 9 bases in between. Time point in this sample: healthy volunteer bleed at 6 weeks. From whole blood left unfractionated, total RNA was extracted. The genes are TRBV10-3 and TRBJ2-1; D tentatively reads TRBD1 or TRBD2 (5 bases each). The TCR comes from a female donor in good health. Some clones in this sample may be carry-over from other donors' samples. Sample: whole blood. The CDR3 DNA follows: TGTGCCATCAGTGAGTCGGGACCCATGCAGTTCTTC. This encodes CAISESGPMQFF.